This T cell receptor beta chain was captured by sequencing in a study of cytomegalovirus exposure and HLA in healthy donors. Study conclusions and caveats: There were around 160 TCR beta chains listed as cytomegalovirus-associated. Later analysis identified a missense DCLRE1C variant that was linked to TCR beta V- and J-gene trimming.

It was with 60 Vbeta and 13 Jbeta primers that the PCR ran. TCRdb's table, derived via immunoSEQ multiplex PCR, lists solely in-frame clones and lacks some. The data show approximately 110,000 clones, around 80% seen once. A remark on this clone: Its specificity is not known. Other DNA sequences within the sample encode an identical CDR3.

Germline V gene data show CDR1 as MGHDK and CDR2 as SYGVNS. This CDR3 region has 14 residues. The junction had 4 bases not matched to a gene; V was cut back by 2 bases and J by 5 bases. The receptor's source is a woman between 18 and 29 years old in good health and CMV-seropositive. The V gene is TRBV25-1, the J gene TRBJ2-5; 8 bases are a match to TRBD2. Sequencing used PBMCs. In DNA, the CDR3 is TGTGCCAGCAGTGAACGGGGGGGACGGGAGACCCAGTACTTC. It specifies CASSERGGRETQYF.